The TCR beta chain under discussion was sequenced for a study of shared T cell receptors in the human thymus (dated by TCRdb to about 2021). The study in broad terms: The study examined how self-reactive, shared T-cell receptor alpha chains are generated in the human thymus.

Libraries were constructed by the immunoSEQ multiplex PCR assay. Held by TCRdb, this immuneACCESS table contains in-frame sequences only and omits some clones. Under half of the omission traces to an unresolved V gene where checked; the cause of the rest is unknown. In all, the sample holds some 700,000 clones, and over 75% of those were seen once. The ten largest make up about 0.01% of the sample. On this clone: Its antigen is currently not known. Per-base qualities were not stored, and no clone one base away is much larger.

The germline V gene encodes CDR1 MNHEY and CDR2 SVGAGI. From cysteine to phenylalanine, the CDR3 is 16 amino acids long. Kept here is only the CDR3 DNA, which spans 48 bases and is read in frame from base 1. Trimming leaves V shorter by 2 bases and J shorter by 6 bases, with the junction holding 6 bases beyond the gene matches. The sample was also linked to a second study, of human thymus T cells. The second investigation adds: In Finland, the donors were immunologically healthy infants who were having open corrective cardiac surgery for congenital heart defects. Thymus tissue was obtained as surgical resects removed during corrective cardiac surgery. Both the thymic and the peripheral blood repertoires appeared to show biased V and J gene segment usage. The related research reported highly overlapping thymic TCR repertoires among unrelated individuals. The study characterized TCR alpha and beta repertoires from eight infant thymus samples and a few related peripheral blood samples. The infant donors were roughly 6 to 250 days old, and the cohort included six or seven males and a couple of females. Thymocytes were released mechanically from tissue and stored at -70 °C as pellets of about 9-32 million cells. A QIAsymphony instrument was used to extract genomic DNA from the frozen cell pellets. Using the immunoSEQ multiplex PCR assay, the TCRB and TCRAD loci were amplified from a standardized quantity of quality-controlled genomic DNA. The V(D)J region was spanned by amplicons of a length sufficient to cover the CDR3 and to identify V and J genes. The amplicons were sequenced on an Illumina platform via the commercial immunoSEQ service. Primer bias and sequencing errors were corrected using previously described methods, and TCRAD and TCRB definitions followed the IMGT database. The repertoires were analysed using immunoSEQ Analyzer 3.0 and VDJTools for basic statistics, V/J segment usage, diversity estimates, rarefaction and pairwise overlap. Diversity was estimated using the Chao1, ChaoE, Efron-Thisted, Shannon and inverse Simpson indices, and was also estimated on datasets down-sampled to the size of the smallest sample. Repertoire overlap was assessed by strict matching of CDR3 nucleotide sequence, V gene and J gene, and clustering was done by Jaccard-based multidimensional scaling. On average, thymus samples gave roughly 800,000 unique TCRB clonotypes, whereas blood samples gave 80,000 to 85,000.

This clonotype originated in a boy under two years old with a congenital heart defect. Donor details come from another sample of the same person, matched by shared clones. The rearrangement joined TRBV6-5 to TRBJ2-1, and TRBD1 aligns with 11 junction nucleotides. Sequences were obtained from thymocytes. The DNA is TGTGCCAGCAGTTACACCAGGACAGGGGGCCTCAATGAGCAGTTCTTC. Translated, this is CASSYTRTGGLNEQFF.